Listed below are T cell receptor beta chains from one sample, sequenced in a study of Ad26.COV2.S vaccination and SARS-CoV-2 variants. Sequencing was performed with immunoSEQ multiplex PCR; in TCRdb, only in-frame clones are kept and a portion is missing. The sample contains about 440,000 clones, roughly 88% of which appear only once. The starting material was peripheral blood, obtained in a trial of Ad26.COV2.S vaccine versus placebo. These receptor sequences come from a person aged 18-60 years who received the Ad26.COV2.S COVID-19 vaccine or a placebo. The CDR3 runs from the conserved cysteine through the conserved F or W. The D gene is left open where the match is weak. Rows may omit the clone size; those that give it use once, few, many or a size class.

>TRBD1|TRBJ2-2|-|TRBV6-5
TGTGCCAGCGGTAGAACAGGGGGCTACACCGGGGAGCTGTTTTTT
CASGRTGGYTGELFF
>-|TRBJ2-3|-|TRBV7-2
TGTGCCAGCTCCGGTTCGGGCACAGATACGCAGTATTTT
CASSGSGTDTQYF
>-|TRBJ1-2|-|TRBV27
TGTGCCAGCAGTTTAGGAGGGGCCTCAGGTGGCTACACCTTC
CASSLGGASGGYTF
>-|TRBJ2-1|-|TRBV5-6
TGTGCCAGCAGCCCAAGGGCCAGGGGCGGCTACAATGAGCAGTTCTTC
CASSPRARGGYNEQFF
>TRBD2|TRBJ2-5|few|TRBV19
TGTGCCAGTAGTATAAATCCGGGGGGGGTAGAGACCCAGTACTTC
CASSINPGGVETQYF
>-|TRBJ1-5|few|TRBV18
TGTGCCAGCTCACCACTCCCCTTTTCGGGGCATAACAGCCCCCAGCATTTT
CASSPLPFSGHNSPQHF
>-|TRBJ1-4|-|TRBV7-8
TGTGCCAGCAGACCATCGATCGGGGCGTCTAGGGAAAAACTGTTTTTT
CASRPSIGASREKLFF
>TRBD2|TRBJ2-3|-|TRBV15
TGTGCCACCAGCAGAGGAACGACTAGCGGTTTTTCGGATACGCAGTATTTT
CATSRGTTSGFSDTQYF
>TRBD2|TRBJ2-3|-|TRBV9
TGTGCCAGCAAAGGGACAGCGGGAGGGATCACAGATACGCAGTATTTT
CASKGTAGGITDTQYF
>TRBD1|TRBJ2-7|-|TRBV15
TGTGCCACCAGCAGAGGGTTACAGGGGTACGAGCAGTACTTC
CATSRGLQGYEQYF
>TRBD2|TRBJ2-3|many|TRBV7-9
TGTGCCAGTGAACTAGCGCGCACAGATACGCAGTATTTT
CASELARTDTQYF
>-|TRBJ2-5|-|TRBV29-1
TGCAGCGTTGAAGGGGACTACCAAGAGACCCAGTACTTC
CSVEGDYQETQYF
>TRBD1|TRBJ2-5|-|TRBV5-6
TGTGCCAGCAGCTTGGAAAATACAGGGGCCCAAGAGACCCAGTACTTC
CASSLENTGAQETQYF
>-|TRBJ2-3|-|TRBV7-2
TGTGCCAGCACCCCCGGGGCGCTAAGCACAGATACGCAGTATTTT
CASTPGALSTDTQYF
>-|TRBJ2-7|-|TRBV18
TGTGCCAGCTCACCATGGGAGGCCTACGAGCAGTACTTC
CASSPWEAYEQYF
>TRBD1|TRBJ1-6|-|TRBV6-2/TRBV6-3
TGTGCCAGCAGTTACTTCGGGACAGGCTATAATTCACCCCTCCACTTT
CASSYFGTGYNSPLHF
>-|TRBJ2-1|-|TRBV6-1
TGTGCCAGCAGTGACGGGACCATCGGGCAGTTCTTC
CASSDGTIGQFF
>TRBD1|TRBJ2-2|-|TRBV10-3
TGTGCCATCAATACCGGGACAGGGAACACCGGGGAGCTGTTTTTT
CAINTGTGNTGELFF